The rows below give T cell receptor beta chains drawn from one sample of a study of OX40 agonist ivuxolimab in advanced cancers. Data came from immunoSEQ multiplex PCR; TCRdb stores just in-frame clones and leaves some out. The profile covers about 32,000 clones, with around 90% appearing a single time and roughly 28% taken by the ten largest. Sequenced material: CD4+ or CD8+ T cells sorted from blood, taken in a trial of the OX40 agonist ivuxolimab. These receptors were taken from an adult with an advanced solid tumor such as melanoma, head and neck, liver or kidney cancer. CDR3s include the opening cysteine and the closing phenylalanine or tryptophan. The D gene is left open where the match is weak. Not all rows give a size; the values are once, few, many and, for expanded clones, a class.

j_call	d_call	v_call	clone_size	cdr3_nt	cdr3_aa
TRBJ1-2	TRBD1	TRBV7-9	few	TGTGCCAGCAGCCACCCGGCAGGGGGCGACTATGGCTACACCTTC	CASSHPAGGDYGYTF
TRBJ2-3	TRBD2	TRBV13	.	TGTGCCAGCAGCTTAGTCCCTAGCGGGGGCACAGATACGCAGTATTTT	CASSLVPSGGTDTQYF
TRBJ2-2	TRBD2	TRBV7-3	.	TGTGCCAGCAGCTCCGACGGTCTAGCGGGGAACACCGGGGAGCTGTTTTTT	CASSSDGLAGNTGELFF
TRBJ1-4	TRBD1	TRBV6-5	.	TGTGCCAGCAGCACCGGGACAGGGGATGAAAAACTGTTTTTT	CASSTGTGDEKLFF
TRBJ1-1	.	TRBV27	.	TGTGCCAGCAGTTACACATCGGGCAGTGAAGCTTTCTTT	CASSYTSGSEAFF
TRBJ2-3	TRBD2	TRBV7-2	.	TGTGCCAGCAGCCTACTGGCGGGAGGGACCACAGATACGCAGTATTTT	CASSLLAGGTTDTQYF
TRBJ1-5	TRBD1	TRBV5-6	once	TGTGCCAGCAGCTTCCGGGACAGGGGGTATAGCAATCAGCCCCAGCATTTT	CASSFRDRGYSNQPQHF
TRBJ2-2	TRBD2	TRBV5-4	.	TGTGCCAGCAGCCGACCTACTAGCGGGAGGCCCGGGGAGCTGTTTTTT	CASSRPTSGRPGELFF
TRBJ2-7	TRBD2	TRBV6-1	.	TGTGCCAGCAGTGCGACTAGCGGCACCTACGAGCAGTACTTC	CASSATSGTYEQYF
TRBJ1-1	.	TRBV19	once	TGTGCCAGTAGTATCCCTGAAGCTTTCTTT	CASSIPEAFF
TRBJ2-7	.	TRBV19	once	TGTGCCAGTAGTATGGAAGGGACCGAGCAGTACTTC	CASSMEGTEQYF
TRBJ2-3	TRBD2	TRBV7-6	.	TGTGCCAGCAGCCCCCGTCCGGGAAGCGGGGGGAATGCAGATACGCAGTATTTT	CASSPRPGSGGNADTQYF
TRBJ1-1	.	TRBV7-9	.	TGTGCCAGCAGCCATGAATGGACTCCGAACACTGAAGCTTTCTTT	CASSHEWTPNTEAFF
TRBJ1-5	.	TRBV19	.	TGTGCCAGTAGTATAGATTCTGGGGGTGCATGGAATCAGCCCCAGCATTTT	CASSIDSGGAWNQPQHF
TRBJ2-3	TRBD2	TRBV9	few	TGTGCCAGCAGCGTAGCAGGGAGGGAGGCAGATACGCAGTATTTT	CASSVAGREADTQYF